One and the same sample provided the 11 T cell receptor beta chains below, sequenced in a study of blood T cell repertoires in COVID-19. Here immunoSEQ multiplex PCR was the method, and the copy in TCRdb shows in-frame clones only, minus some. The sample shows about 140,000 clones, approximately 78% of them seen only once. The sequencing sample was made of peripheral blood. The receptors were gathered from a woman aged 80 or older with acute or convalescent COVID-19.

The genes are TRBV4-1 and TRBJ2-5; a possible D gene is TRBD1 (5 bases). The CDR3 spans 16 residues. In germline, CDR1 is MGHRA, CDR2 YSYEKL. The V gene lost 0 bases and the J gene lost 1 base, with 12 bases spanning the gap. The CDR3 sequence: CASSQDREGVQETQYF. The CDR3 DNA reads as TGCGCCAGCAGCCAAGATAGGGAAGGGGTCCAAGAGACCCAGTACTTC.

J is TRBJ2-5 and V is TRBV4-1, with a possible D match to TRBD2 (6 bases). The CDR3 is 14 residues long. CDR1 and CDR2 from the germline V gene are MGHRA and YSYEKL. The ends were cut back, 4 bases at V and 2 bases at J, with 11 bases in the middle. The CDR3 loop is CASSPMGGQETQYF. CDR3 nucleotides: TGCGCCAGCAGCCCCATGGGGGGTCAAGAGACCCAGTACTTC.

The chain joins TRBV27 to TRBJ1-5, with D tentatively TRBD1 (6 bases). The CDR3 contains 16 residues. Trimming pared 5 bases from V and 5 bases from J, leaving 19 bases between. Germline-derived CDR1 and CDR2 are MNHEY and SMNVEV (reference sequence). The CDR3 reads CASSARGQLPDQPQHF. The CDR3 DNA follows: TGTGCCAGCAGTGCCCGTGGACAGCTCCCGGATCAGCCCCAGCATTTT.

The chain is built from TRBV7-8 and TRBJ2-5; D is ambiguous. The CDR3 length is 16 residues. Trimming left V 2 bases short and J 5 bases short, with 18 bases between. Germline V lookup: CDR1 SGHVS, CDR2 FQNEAQ. CDR3 protein: CASSLYRWRPLETQYF. DNA for the CDR3: TGTGCCAGCAGCTTATACCGCTGGCGGCCATTGGAGACCCAGTACTTC.

This chain uses TRBV27 with TRBJ2-7; 8 bases agree with TRBD2. V shed 6 bases and J 3 bases; nucleotides not matched to a gene: 7. The CDR3 runs to 14 residues. Germline CDR1 and CDR2: MNHEY and SMNVEV (reference sequence). CDR3 sequence reads: CASRSGRGYYEQYF. The CDR3 bases are TGTGCCAGCAGGTCCGGGAGGGGGTACTACGAGCAGTACTTC.

V gene TRBV7-2 combines with J gene TRBJ2-7, with 7 nucleotides matching TRBD1. CDR3 size: 14 residues. Trimming cost V 5 bases and J 4 bases; bases outside gene matches: 8. Germline V gene lookup returns CDR1 SGHTA and CDR2 FQGNSA. The DNA of the CDR3 is TGTGCCAGCAGCACCCGGACAGGAGTATACGAGCAGTACTTC. It specifies CASSTRTGVYEQYF.

The V and J genes are TRBV4-1 and TRBJ1-2; D gene uncertain. CDR1 and CDR2 from the germline V gene are MGHRA and YSYEKL. Trimming stripped 0 bases from V and 4 bases from J, with 6 bases between. The CDR3 extends over 13 amino acids. DNA for the CDR3: TGCGCCAGCAGCCAAGAACTAGCCTATGGCTACACCTTC. Translated: CASSQELAYGYTF.

The chain uses TRBV2 and TRBJ2-7; the D is unclear. Trimming took 5 bases from V and 6 from J, leaving 11 bases between them. The CDR3 has 12 amino acids. Germline assignment: CDR1 SNHLY and CDR2 FYNNEI. The DNA for the CDR3 is TGTGCCAGCAGTTACACTTCGGGCGAGCAGTACTTC. As protein: CASSYTSGEQYF.

This clone was seen more than once but under ten times. The rearrangement links TRBV12-3 or TRBV12-4 to TRBJ2-1; TRBD2 is a possible D gene (6 bases). V was pared by 6 bases and J by 8 bases, with 11 bases between. There are 12 residues in the CDR3. The CDR3 region has the DNA TGTGCCAGCAGGGGTCTAGCGTATGAGCAGTTCTTC. It codes for CASRGLAYEQFF.

The chain couples TRBV6-4 to TRBJ2-2, with D uncertain. CDR3 length: 17 residues. The germline V gene has CDR1 MRHNA and CDR2 SNTAGT. Trimming took 2 bases from V and 5 from J, leaving 18 bases between them. The CDR3 region is CASSDTPYRVETGELFF. DNA for the CDR3: TGTGCCAGCAGTGACACGCCTTACCGGGTGGAAACCGGGGAGCTGTTTTTT.

The rearrangement links TRBV28 to TRBJ2-1; TRBD1 aligns across 10 bases. Unmatched junction bases numbered 4, after V lost 6 bases and J lost 5 bases. The CDR3 extends over 14 amino acids. Per the germline V gene, CDR1 is MDHEN and CDR2 is SYDVKM. The CDR3 coding sequence is TGTGCCAGCAGCAGACAGGGGGCGGACAATGAGCAGTTCTTC. It specifies CASSRQGADNEQFF.